This T cell receptor (beta chain) was sequenced for a study of blood T cell repertoires in COVID-19. Study-level information: COVID-19 samples collected from the United States, Italy and Spain covered acute and convalescent phases. T cells, B-cell-depleted T cells, or PBMCs provided the cDNA or gDNA that served as material.

Sequencing used immunoSEQ multiplex PCR; TCRdb keeps in-frame clones, though not all of them. The data hold 120,000 to 150,000 clones, with 87% observed a single time. Participant age was roughly 18 to 100 years, and participants resided in about 25 US areas. Within the 2 weeks before study entry, each person in the exposed group met a COVID-19 case. Germline V CDR1 and CDR2: MNHEY, SVGAGI. The germline V and J ends were trimmed by 9 bases and 9 bases, with 12 bases remaining between them. CDR3 length equals 11 residues. The chain has TRBV6-5 and TRBJ2-1; tentative D call: TRBD2 (6 bases). This sequence was found in a middle-aged woman who had been exposed to COVID-19. Input material: PBMCs or T cells enriched from blood (not recorded which). The DNA for the CDR3 is TGTGCCAGGCGGGGCTTTCTTGAGCAGTTCTTC. This codes for CARRGFLEQFF.